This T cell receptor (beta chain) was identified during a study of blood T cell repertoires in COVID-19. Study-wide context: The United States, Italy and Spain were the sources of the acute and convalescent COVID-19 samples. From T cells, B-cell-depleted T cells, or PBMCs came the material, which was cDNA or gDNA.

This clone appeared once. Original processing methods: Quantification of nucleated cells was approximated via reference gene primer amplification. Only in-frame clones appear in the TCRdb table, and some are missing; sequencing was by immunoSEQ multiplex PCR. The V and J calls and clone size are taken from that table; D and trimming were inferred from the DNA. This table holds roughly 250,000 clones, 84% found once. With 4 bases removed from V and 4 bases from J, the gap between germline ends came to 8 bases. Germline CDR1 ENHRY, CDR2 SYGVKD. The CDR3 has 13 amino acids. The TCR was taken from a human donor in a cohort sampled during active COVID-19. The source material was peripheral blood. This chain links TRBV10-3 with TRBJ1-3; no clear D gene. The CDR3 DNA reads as TGTGCCATCAGTGCTGTATTCGGAAACACCATATATTTT. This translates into CAISAVFGNTIYF.